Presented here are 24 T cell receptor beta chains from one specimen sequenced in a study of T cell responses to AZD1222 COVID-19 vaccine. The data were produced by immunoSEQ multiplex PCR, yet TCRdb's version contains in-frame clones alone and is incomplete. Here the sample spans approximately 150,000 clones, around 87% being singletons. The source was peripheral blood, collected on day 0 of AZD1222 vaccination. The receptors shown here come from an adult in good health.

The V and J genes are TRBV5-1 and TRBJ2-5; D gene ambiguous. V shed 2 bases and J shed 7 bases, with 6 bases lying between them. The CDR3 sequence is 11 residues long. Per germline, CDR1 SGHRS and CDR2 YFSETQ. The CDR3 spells CASSLPGTQYF. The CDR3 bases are TGCGCCAGCAGCTTACCCGGGACCCAGTACTTC.

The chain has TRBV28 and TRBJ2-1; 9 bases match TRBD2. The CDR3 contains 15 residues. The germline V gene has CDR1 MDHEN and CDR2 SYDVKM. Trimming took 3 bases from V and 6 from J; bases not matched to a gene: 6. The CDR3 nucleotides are TGTGCCAGCAGTTTGCCCGGGACTAGCATCAATGAGCAGTTCTTC. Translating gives CASSLPGTSINEQFF.

Here the CDR3 DNA reads TGTGCCAGCAGCCGGCTGACAGCCAGGTCAGATACGCAGTATTTT. Amino acid sequence: CASSRLTARSDTQYF. The chain has TRBV3-1 (or the pseudogene TRBV3-2) and TRBJ2-3; D possibly corresponds to TRBD1 (5 bases). Germline V gene data show CDR1 as LGHDT and CDR2 as YNNKEL (reference sequence). Trimming shortened V by 4 bases and J by 4 bases, and 15 bases separated the two germline ends. This CDR3 comprises 15 residues.

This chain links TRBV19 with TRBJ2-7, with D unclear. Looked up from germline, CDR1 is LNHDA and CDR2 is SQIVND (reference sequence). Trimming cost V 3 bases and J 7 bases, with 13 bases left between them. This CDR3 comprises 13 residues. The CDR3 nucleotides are TGTGCCAGTAGTATCATGGTGACTGATGAGCAGTACTTC. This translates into CASSIMVTDEQYF.

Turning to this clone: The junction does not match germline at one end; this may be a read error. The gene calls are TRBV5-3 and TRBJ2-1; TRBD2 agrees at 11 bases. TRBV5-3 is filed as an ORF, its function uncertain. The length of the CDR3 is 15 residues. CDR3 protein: CARSSTSGRLGEQFF. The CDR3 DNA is TGCGCCAGAAGCTCAACTAGCGGGAGACTGGGTGAGCAGTTCTTC.

The CDR3 region is CASSPGQAAEQYF. The DNA of the CDR3 is TGTGCCAGCAGCCCGGGTCAGGCGGCCGAGCAGTACTTC. This chain links TRBV7-9 with TRBJ2-7; unclear D gene. There are 13 residues in the CDR3. V was cut by 5 bases and J by 6 bases, with 14 bases left in between. CDR1 and CDR2 from the germline V gene are SEHNR and FQNEAQ (reference sequence).

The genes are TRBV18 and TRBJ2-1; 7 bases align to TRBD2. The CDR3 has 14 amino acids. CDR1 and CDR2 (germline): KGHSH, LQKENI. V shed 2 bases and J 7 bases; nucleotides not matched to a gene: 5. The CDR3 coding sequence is TGTGCCAGCTCACCAAATAGGGAGGGGAATGAGCAGTTCTTC. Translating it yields CASSPNREGNEQFF.

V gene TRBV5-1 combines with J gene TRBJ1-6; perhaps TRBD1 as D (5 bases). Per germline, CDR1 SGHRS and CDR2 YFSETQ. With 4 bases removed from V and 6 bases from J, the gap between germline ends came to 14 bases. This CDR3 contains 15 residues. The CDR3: CASSLGGGSNSPLHF. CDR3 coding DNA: TGCGCCAGCAGCCTTGGGGGGGGAAGTAATTCACCCCTCCACTTT.

Written as DNA, the CDR3 is TGTGCCTGGAGTGTAACCGATAGATATCAGCCCCAGCATTTT. This translates into CAWSVTDRYQPQHF. The V and J genes are TRBV30 and TRBJ1-5; D unresolved. Deletions cut 0 bases from V and 5 bases from J, with 11 bases between. The germline V gene has CDR1 GTSNPN and CDR2 SVGIG (reference sequence). This CDR3 has 14 residues.

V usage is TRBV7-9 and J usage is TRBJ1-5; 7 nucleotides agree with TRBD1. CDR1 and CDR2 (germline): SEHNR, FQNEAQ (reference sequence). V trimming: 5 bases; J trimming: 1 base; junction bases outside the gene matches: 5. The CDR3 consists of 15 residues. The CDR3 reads CASSPQTGSNQPQHF. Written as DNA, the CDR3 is TGTGCCAGCAGCCCTCAGACAGGGAGCAATCAGCCCCAGCATTTT.

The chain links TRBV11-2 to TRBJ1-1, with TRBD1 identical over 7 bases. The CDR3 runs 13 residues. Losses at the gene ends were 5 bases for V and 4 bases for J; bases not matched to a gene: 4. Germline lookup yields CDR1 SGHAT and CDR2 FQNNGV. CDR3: CASSMTGRTEAFF. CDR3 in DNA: TGTGCCAGCAGCATGACAGGGCGCACTGAAGCTTTCTTT.

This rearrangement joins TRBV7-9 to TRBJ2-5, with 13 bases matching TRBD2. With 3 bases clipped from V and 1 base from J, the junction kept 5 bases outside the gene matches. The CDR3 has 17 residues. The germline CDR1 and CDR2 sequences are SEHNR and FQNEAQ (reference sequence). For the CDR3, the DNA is TGTGCCAGCAGCTTGGAGACTAGCGGGAGGCCCCAAGAGACCCAGTACTTC. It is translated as CASSLETSGRPQETQYF.

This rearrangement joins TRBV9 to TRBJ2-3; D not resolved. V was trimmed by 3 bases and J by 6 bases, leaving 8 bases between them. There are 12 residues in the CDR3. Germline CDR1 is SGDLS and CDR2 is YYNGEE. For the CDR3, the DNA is TGTGCCAGCAGCGCCTACGTGGATACGCAGTATTTT. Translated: CASSAYVDTQYF.

The CDR3 coding sequence is TGTGCCAGCCGAACTACGGAACCTTCACCCCTCCACTTT. Its translation: CASRTTEPSPLHF. The chain carries TRBV2 and TRBJ1-6, with D unresolved. Germline V CDR1 and CDR2: SNHLY, FYNNEI. The CDR3 consists of 13 residues. V was cut by 8 bases and J by 9 bases, with 14 bases left in between.

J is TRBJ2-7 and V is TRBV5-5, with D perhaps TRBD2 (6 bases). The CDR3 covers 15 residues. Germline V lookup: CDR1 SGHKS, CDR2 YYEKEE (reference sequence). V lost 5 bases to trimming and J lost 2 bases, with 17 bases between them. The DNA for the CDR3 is TGTGCCAGCAGATCCGCGGGGACGAATCCCTACGAGCAGTACTTC. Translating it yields CASRSAGTNPYEQYF.

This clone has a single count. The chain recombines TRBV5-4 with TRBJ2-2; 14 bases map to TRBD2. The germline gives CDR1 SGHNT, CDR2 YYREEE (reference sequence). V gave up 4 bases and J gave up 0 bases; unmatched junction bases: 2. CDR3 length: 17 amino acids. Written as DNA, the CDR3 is TGTGCCAGCAGCACGGGACTAGCGGGAGCGAACACCGGGGAGCTGTTTTTT. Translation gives CASSTGLAGANTGELFF.

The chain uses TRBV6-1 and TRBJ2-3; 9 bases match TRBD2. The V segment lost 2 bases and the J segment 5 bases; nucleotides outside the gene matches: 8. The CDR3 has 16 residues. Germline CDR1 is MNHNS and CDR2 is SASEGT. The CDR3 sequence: CASSEPGLATGDTQYF. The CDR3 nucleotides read TGTGCCAGCAGTGAACCGGGACTAGCTACGGGAGATACGCAGTATTTT.

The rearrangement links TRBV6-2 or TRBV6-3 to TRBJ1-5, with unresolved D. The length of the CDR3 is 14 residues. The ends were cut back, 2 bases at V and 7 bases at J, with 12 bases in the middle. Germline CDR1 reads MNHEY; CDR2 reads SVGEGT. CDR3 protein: CASSYALMAQPQHF. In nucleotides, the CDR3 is TGTGCCAGCAGTTACGCTCTCATGGCGCAGCCCCAGCATTTT.

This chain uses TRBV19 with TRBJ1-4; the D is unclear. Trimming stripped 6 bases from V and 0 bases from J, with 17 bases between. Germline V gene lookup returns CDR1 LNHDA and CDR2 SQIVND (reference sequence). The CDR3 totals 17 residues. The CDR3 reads CASRGGLGKATNEKLFF. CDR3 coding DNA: TGTGCCAGTAGGGGAGGATTGGGGAAGGCAACTAATGAAAAACTGTTTTTT.

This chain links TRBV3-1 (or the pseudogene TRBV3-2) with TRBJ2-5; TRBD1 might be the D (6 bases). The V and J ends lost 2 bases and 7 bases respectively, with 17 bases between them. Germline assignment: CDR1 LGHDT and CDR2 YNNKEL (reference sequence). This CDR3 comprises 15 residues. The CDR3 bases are TGTGCCAGCAGCCAATCGCCACCCCAAGGGGGGACCCAGTACTTC. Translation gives CASSQSPPQGGTQYF.

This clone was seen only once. The DNA for the CDR3 is TGCGCCAGCAGCCGAGGAGCTAGCGGGGGGGCAAAGGGATACAATGAGCAGTTCTTC. Amino acid sequence: CASSRGASGGAKGYNEQFF. This chain links TRBV4-1 with TRBJ2-1; 12 bases map to TRBD2. The germline V gene has CDR1 MGHRA and CDR2 YSYEKL. This CDR3 contains 19 residues. V gave up 4 bases and J gave up 4 bases; unmatched junction bases: 14.

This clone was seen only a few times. DNA of the CDR3: TGTGCCAGCAGCGCGCGTCCCGACCAAGATTACGAGCAGTACTTC. Translated, it gives CASSARPDQDYEQYF. V is TRBV9 and J is TRBJ2-7; no definite D call. The CDR3 runs to 15 residues. V was trimmed by 3 bases and J by 4 bases, leaving 17 bases between them. The germline V gene encodes CDR1 SGDLS and CDR2 YYNGEE.

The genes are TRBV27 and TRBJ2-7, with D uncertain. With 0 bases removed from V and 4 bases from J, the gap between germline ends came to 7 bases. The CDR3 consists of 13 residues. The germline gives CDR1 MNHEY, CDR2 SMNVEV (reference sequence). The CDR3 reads CASSLSWAYEQYF. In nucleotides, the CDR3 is TGTGCCAGCAGTTTATCTTGGGCGTACGAGCAGTACTTC.

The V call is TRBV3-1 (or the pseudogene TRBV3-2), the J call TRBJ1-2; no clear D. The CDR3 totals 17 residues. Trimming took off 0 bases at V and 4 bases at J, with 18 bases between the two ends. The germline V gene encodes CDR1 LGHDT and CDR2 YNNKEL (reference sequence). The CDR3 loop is CASSQDPMGSRFYGYTF. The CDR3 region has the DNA TGTGCCAGCAGCCAAGATCCAATGGGCTCCAGATTCTATGGCTACACCTTC.